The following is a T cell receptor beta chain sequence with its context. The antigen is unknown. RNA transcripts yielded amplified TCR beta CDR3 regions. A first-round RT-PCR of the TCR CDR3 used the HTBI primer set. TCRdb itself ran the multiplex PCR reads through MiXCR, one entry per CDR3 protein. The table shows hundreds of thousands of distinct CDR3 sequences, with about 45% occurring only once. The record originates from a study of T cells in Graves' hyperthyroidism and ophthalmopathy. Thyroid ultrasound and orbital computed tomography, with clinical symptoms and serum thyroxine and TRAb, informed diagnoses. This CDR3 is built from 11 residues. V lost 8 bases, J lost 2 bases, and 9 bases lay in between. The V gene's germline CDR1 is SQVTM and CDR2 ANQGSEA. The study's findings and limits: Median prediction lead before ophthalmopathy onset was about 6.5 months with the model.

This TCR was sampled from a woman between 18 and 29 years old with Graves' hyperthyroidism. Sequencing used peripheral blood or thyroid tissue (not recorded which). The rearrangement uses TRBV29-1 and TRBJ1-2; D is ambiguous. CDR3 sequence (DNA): TGCAGCTTAGGCGGAAACTATGGCTACACCTTC. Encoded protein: CSLGGNYGYTF.